The next 2 T cell receptor beta chains were all read from a single sample in a study of cytomegalovirus exposure and HLA in healthy donors (dated by TCRdb to about 2017). The library was made by the immunoSEQ multiplex PCR assay. The multiplex PCR relied on a mix of 60 forward primers for TCR Vbeta segments and 13 reverse primers for TCR Jbeta segments. This is the immuneACCESS table as TCRdb keeps it, with only in-frame sequences that have V and J called. A part of the clones is gone; compared with another copy, unresolved V genes explain less than half, and the rest is unexplained. This sample lists fewer than 150,000 clones; around 73% were detected once. Approximately 15% of the sample goes to the ten largest clones. Material for sequencing was PBMCs. The receptors were gathered from a human donor in good health.

J is TRBJ2-5 and V is TRBV18; TRBD1 aligns across 7 bases. The J call is doubtful: the DNA matches TRBJ2-7 better. This CDR3 is built from 14 residues. The germline gives CDR1 KGHSH, CDR2 LQKENI. CDR3 sequence (DNA): TGTGCCAGCTCCCGGGACAGAACCTCCTACGAGCAGTACTTC. This codes for CASSRDRTSYEQYF.

The CDR3 here is CASNREGNTEAFF. CDR3 bases: TGTGCCAGCAACAGGGAGGGGAACACTGAAGCTTTCTTT. The chain joins TRBV2 to TRBJ1-1, with D perhaps matching TRBD1 (6 bases). Looked up from germline, CDR1 is SNHLY and CDR2 is FYNNEI. The CDR3 sequence is 13 residues long. The ends were cut back, 7 bases at V and 1 base at J, with 10 bases in the middle.